Below, 26 T cell receptor beta chains from the same sample are listed, as sequenced in a study of CXCR3-negative and CXCR3-positive naive CD8 T cells. The authors prepared UMI-labeled TRB cDNA libraries by 5' RACE. TCRdb re-analyzed the 5' RACE reads; it lists each CDR3 protein once, without DNA. This sample's clone table lists about 24,000 distinct CDR3 sequences. Sequencing used naive CXCR3- CD8+ T cells from blood. This sample's subset: CD45RO-CCR7+CD27+CD95- naive CD8+ T cells lacking CXCR3 (TNR3-). The receptors stem from a human donor in good health. Some clones in this sample may be carry-over from other donors' samples.

V is TRBV5-1 and J is TRBJ2-2. This CDR3 has 14 residues. Germline V gene sequence: CDR1 SGHRS, CDR2 YFSETQ. This CDR3 is CASSLRLNTGELFF. Full variable domain (rest looked up from reference TRBV5-1 and TRBJ2-2): KAGVTQTPRYLIKTRGQQVTLSCSPISGHRSVSWYQQTPGQGLQFLFEYFSETQRNKGNFPGRFSGRQFSNSRSEMNVSTLELGDSALYLCASSLRLNTGELFFGEGSRLTVL.

The chain employs TRBV5-1 and TRBJ2-7. Germline loops: CDR1 SGHRS, CDR2 YFSETQ. The CDR3 consists of 14 residues. CDR3 region: CASGGSIGFYEQYF.

V is TRBV2 and J is TRBJ2-1; TCRdb calls TRBD2, which cannot be checked without DNA. This CDR3 spans 15 amino acids. Germline V gene sequence: CDR1 SNHLY, CDR2 FYNNEI. The CDR3 loop reads CASSGIAGVYNEQFF.

This rearrangement joins TRBV29-1 to TRBJ2-2; TCRdb names TRBD1, which stays unverified in the absence of DNA. This CDR3 contains 14 residues. Germline V gene sequence: CDR1 SQVTM, CDR2 ANQGSEA. CDR3 loop: CSVDGTGRPGELFF.

This rearrangement joins TRBV21-1 to TRBJ2-7. TRBV21-1 represents a pseudogene. There are 14 residues in the CDR3. The chain's CDR3 is CASSKSRYTHEQYF.

The V and J genes are TRBV29-1 and TRBJ2-1. CDR1 and CDR2 from the germline V gene are SQVTM and ANQGSEA. The CDR3 contains 12 residues. The CDR3 region is CSVDWDYNEQFF.

The rearrangement links TRBV29-1 to TRBJ2-7; TCRdb names TRBD2, which stays unverified in the absence of DNA. CDR3 size: 12 residues. Germline V lookup: CDR1 SQVTM, CDR2 ANQGSEA. CDR3 in amino acids: CSVEDPQLGLYF.

This clonotype is medium-sized by frequency. J is TRBJ2-1 and V is TRBV14; TCRdb calls TRBD2, which cannot be checked without DNA. The CDR3 is 16 amino acids. Germline lookup yields CDR1 SGHDN and CDR2 FVKESK. The CDR3 loop reads CASSQDELAGYFEQFF. Based on the CDR3 plus reference TRBV14 and TRBJ2-1, the full variable domain is EAGVTQFPSHSVIEKGQTVTLRCDPISGHDNLYWYRRVMGKEIKFLLHFVKESKQDESGMPNNRFLAERTGGTYSTLKVQPAELEDSGVYFCASSQDELAGYFEQFFGPGTRLTVL.

The chain employs TRBV4-3 and TRBJ1-2; the TRBD1 assignment by TCRdb is unverifiable without DNA. Looked up from germline, CDR1 is LGHNA and CDR2 is YSLEER. This CDR3 spans 15 amino acids. The CDR3 here is CASSQGPGEHYGYTF.

The rearrangement uses TRBV7-9 and TRBJ2-7; TCRdb outputs TRBD1, but without DNA this stays unchecked. Germline V lookup: CDR1 SEHNR, CDR2 FQNEAQ (reference sequence). The CDR3 totals 15 residues. Here the CDR3 reads CASSSWTGSKNEQYF.

The J gene is TRBJ1-2, the V gene TRBV20-1; TCRdb gives TRBD1 as the D gene, but with no DNA this cannot be confirmed. There are 15 residues in the CDR3. The germline V gene encodes CDR1 DFQATT and CDR2 SNEGSKA (reference sequence). The CDR3 spells CSARVKGEITIGYTF.

The rearrangement links TRBV28 to TRBJ2-3; TCRdb selects TRBD2, and the lack of DNA leaves this call unchecked. This CDR3 has 16 amino acids. Germline CDR1 reads MDHEN; CDR2 reads SYDVKM. CDR3 sequence: CASSYLRGGGTDTQYF.

The V call is TRBV5-1, the J call TRBJ2-3; the TCRdb D gene call, TRBD1, has no DNA to confirm it. CDR1 and CDR2 from the germline V gene are SGHRS and YFSETQ. This CDR3 comprises 17 residues. This CDR3 reads CASSFQGRKASTDTQYF.

The rearrangement uses TRBV29-1 and TRBJ2-7; the TCRdb D gene call, TRBD2, has no DNA to confirm it. Germline assignment: CDR1 SQVTM and CDR2 ANQGSEA. This CDR3 contains 14 residues. CDR3: CSVREPRLPYEQYF.

This chain links TRBV7-2 with TRBJ2-5; absent DNA, TCRdb's TRBD1 call cannot be checked. This CDR3 is 12 amino acids long. In germline, CDR1 is SGHTA, CDR2 FQGNSA. CDR3 in amino acids: CASSLDRETQYF.

The chain links TRBV20-1 to TRBJ2-7; the TCRdb D gene call, TRBD2, has no DNA to confirm it. The CDR3 length is 17 residues. Per the germline V gene, CDR1 is DFQATT and CDR2 is SNEGSKA (reference sequence). CDR3 sequence reads: CSARDPRLAGSLYEQYF.

V gene TRBV9 combines with J gene TRBJ2-1; the TCRdb call, TRBD2, lacks DNA for checking. Germline V gene data show CDR1 as SGDLS and CDR2 as YYNGEE. There are 15 residues in the CDR3. The CDR3: CASNPSSGSIYEQFF.

The V call is TRBV6-6, the J call TRBJ2-1. The CDR3 runs to 11 residues. Germline V gene data show CDR1 as MNHNY and CDR2 as SVGAGI (reference sequence). The chain's CDR3 is CASSYSGEQFF.

The chain joins TRBV15 to TRBJ2-5. The CDR3 contains 15 residues. Per the germline V gene, CDR1 is LNHNV and CDR2 is YYDKDF (reference sequence). CDR3 loop: CATSQELRNQETQYF.

The rearrangement uses TRBV29-1 and TRBJ2-3; absent DNA, TCRdb's TRBD2 call cannot be checked. The CDR3 has 14 amino acids. The germline V gene has CDR1 SQVTM and CDR2 ANQGSEA. CDR3 protein: CSVPAGQSTDTQYF.

The rearrangement uses TRBV21-1 and TRBJ2-7; TCRdb's D call, TRBD1, is unchecked because there is no DNA. TRBV21-1 is a pseudogene segment. The CDR3 sequence is 15 residues long. The CDR3 sequence: CASSSAEDRAYEQYF.

The chain uses TRBV29-1 and TRBJ1-1. Germline V lookup: CDR1 SQVTM, CDR2 ANQGSEA. The CDR3 spans 12 residues. The CDR3: CSVPDRNTEAFF.

The V and J genes are TRBV27 and TRBJ2-1; absent DNA, TCRdb's TRBD1 call cannot be checked. The germline gives CDR1 MNHEY, CDR2 SMNVEV (reference sequence). The CDR3 consists of 13 residues. The CDR3 loop is CASSLSGTNEQFF.

The chain has TRBV27 and TRBJ2-1. The germline V gene encodes CDR1 MNHEY and CDR2 SMNVEV (reference sequence). The CDR3 length is 13 residues. The chain's CDR3 is CASSSAFYNEQFF.

The chain couples TRBV7-6 to TRBJ2-2; there is no DNA to check the TCRdb D call of TRBD1. Germline lookup yields CDR1 SGHVS and CDR2 FNYEAQ. This CDR3 has 17 residues. CDR3 sequence: CASSLSPTGGMVGELFF.

This chain joins TRBV29-1 and TRBJ2-1; TCRdb's assignment of TRBD2 cannot be checked, as there is no DNA. Per germline, CDR1 SQVTM and CDR2 ANQGSEA. The CDR3 is 12 residues long. The CDR3 region is CSVRLAGNEQFF.